The 16 T cell receptor beta chains reported below all come from one sample, sequenced in a study of blood T cell repertoires in COVID-19. TCRdb's copy holds only in-frame clones and misses some; the assay was immunoSEQ multiplex PCR. The sample records under 55,000 clones, less than 85% being singletons. Source material: peripheral blood. The receptors derive from a human donor in a cohort sampled during active COVID-19.

This sequence joins TRBV2 and TRBJ2-7; 12 bases agree with TRBD1. The CDR3 has 16 amino acids. Trimming cost V 3 bases and J 5 bases; bases outside gene matches: 8. CDR1 SNHLY and CDR2 FYNNEI come from the germline V gene. The DNA for the CDR3 is TGTGCCAGCAGTGACTTTCAGGGACAGGGGGCCCACGAGCAGTACTTC. Protein product: CASSDFQGQGAHEQYF.

The CDR3 coding sequence is TGTGCCAGCAGCTTGGCAGGAAAGGAGACCCAGTACTTC. Amino acid sequence: CASSLAGKETQYF. The chain employs TRBV7-9 and TRBJ2-5; D gene ambiguous. Germline-derived CDR1 and CDR2 are SEHNR and FQNEAQ (reference sequence). CDR3 length equals 13 residues. V shed 3 bases and J shed 5 bases, with 10 bases lying between them.

This clone was picked up a small number of times. The rearrangement uses TRBV11-3 and TRBJ2-1; TRBD2 might be the D (6 bases). This CDR3 contains 14 residues. Germline V CDR1 and CDR2: SGHNT, YENEEA. Trimming took 1 base from V and 7 from J, leaving 11 bases between them. The DNA for the CDR3 is TGTGCCAGCAGCTTAGCCGGGCTAGCGAATGAGCAGTTCTTC. Its translation: CASSLAGLANEQFF.

The chain joins TRBV5-1 to TRBJ2-6; 10 positions agree with TRBD1. Germline CDR1 reads SGHRS; CDR2 reads YFSETQ. V shed 0 bases, J shed 4 bases, and the junction held 10 bases outside the gene matches. CDR3 length equals 19 residues. CDR3 sequence reads: CASSLAMSDRGAGANVLTF. The CDR3 DNA sequence: TGCGCCAGCAGCTTGGCCATGTCGGACAGGGGGGCCGGGGCCAACGTCCTGACTTTC.

V and J are TRBV7-8 and TRBJ2-7; 12 bases map to TRBD2. V lost 4 bases, J lost 1 base, and 5 bases stayed unmatched. The CDR3 runs to 16 residues. Germline V lookup: CDR1 SGHVS, CDR2 FQNEAQ. The CDR3 loop is CASSSRTSGASYEQYF. Here the CDR3 DNA reads TGTGCCAGCAGCTCTCGGACTAGCGGGGCGTCCTACGAGCAGTACTTC.

This chain's CDR3 is CATSDLRGYTF. The CDR3 DNA sequence: TGTGCCACCAGTGATTTGCGTGGCTACACCTTC. V is TRBV24-1 and J is TRBJ1-2; D not certain. V shed 0 bases and J shed 7 bases, with 2 bases lying between them. There are 11 residues in the CDR3. The germline V gene has CDR1 KGHDR and CDR2 SFDVKD.

This sequence joins TRBV30 and TRBJ1-6, with TRBD1 as a possible D gene (6 bases). The V end lost 4 bases, the J end lost 7 bases, and 11 bases lay between the germline ends. This CDR3 is 13 amino acids long. CDR1 is GTSNPN and CDR2 is SVGIG in the germline V gene (reference sequence). The CDR3 loop is CAWNSGTNSPLHF. CDR3 in DNA: TGTGCCTGGAATTCCGGGACAAATTCACCCCTCCACTTT.

The CDR3 nucleotides read TGTGCCAGTAGTCACCGAAGACAGGGTACGGACGAGCAGTACTTC. This codes for CASSHRRQGTDEQYF. V usage is TRBV19 and J usage is TRBJ2-7; 7 bases map to TRBD1. Germline values: CDR1 LNHDA, CDR2 SQIVND (reference sequence). This CDR3 is 15 amino acids long. With V trimmed by 5 bases and J by 5 bases, 12 bases remained unmatched.

V is TRBV7-2 and J is TRBJ1-2, with D maybe TRBD1 (6 bases). The CDR3 is made up of 13 amino acids. V was clipped by 6 bases and J by 7 bases, with 15 bases between them. The V gene's germline CDR1 is SGHTA and CDR2 FQGNSA. CDR3 DNA: TGTGCCAGCAGTCTAACAGGGAGAGGTGGCTACACCTTC. It translates to CASSLTGRGGYTF.

In DNA, the CDR3 is TGTGCCAGCAGTCGGAGATTTCAAACAGATACGCAGTATTTT. The encoded protein is CASSRRFQTDTQYF. The genes are TRBV3-1 (or the pseudogene TRBV3-2) and TRBJ2-3; unclear D gene. The CDR3 totals 14 residues. Trimming took off 6 bases at V and 3 bases at J, with 13 bases between the two ends. Germline V gives CDR1 LGHDT, CDR2 YNNKEL (reference sequence).

The chain joins TRBV30 to TRBJ1-2; D is unclear. The CDR3 has 13 amino acids. Trimming took off 0 bases at V and 8 bases at J, with 13 bases between the two ends. The germline gives CDR1 GTSNPN, CDR2 SVGIG (reference sequence). CDR3 in amino acids: CAWSVLPGEGYTF. CDR3 in DNA: TGTGCCTGGAGTGTATTGCCCGGAGAGGGCTACACCTTC.

This chain connects TRBV7-8 to TRBJ1-2; 8 bases align to TRBD1. The CDR3 is made up of 14 amino acids. Unmatched junction bases numbered 3, after V lost 2 bases and J lost 4 bases. CDR1 is SGHVS, CDR2 FQNEAQ, per germline. CDR3 bases: TGTGCCAGCAGCTTATCGGGACAGGTCTATGGCTACACCTTC. Residues: CASSLSGQVYGYTF. Full variable domain (outside the CDR3, taken from reference TRBV7-8 and TRBJ1-2): GAGVSQSPRYKVAKRGQDVALRCDPISGHVSLFWYQQALGQGPEFLTYFQNEAQLDKSGLPSDRFFAERPEGSVSTLKIQRTQQEDSAVYLCASSLSGQVYGYTFGSGTRLTVV.

This chain connects TRBV7-9 to TRBJ2-3, with D tentatively TRBD2 (5 bases). Germline CDR1 reads SEHNR; CDR2 reads FQNEAQ (reference sequence). This CDR3 is 14 amino acids long. Trimming pared 1 base from V and 5 bases from J, leaving 10 bases between. The CDR3 protein is CASSLVFGGDTQYF. Here the CDR3 DNA reads TGTGCCAGCAGCTTAGTATTCGGAGGAGATACGCAGTATTTT.

J is TRBJ2-1 and V is TRBV27; the D is unclear. Trimming removed 2 bases at V and 0 bases at J, with 11 bases between. The CDR3 consists of 16 residues. In germline, CDR1 is MNHEY, CDR2 SMNVEV (reference sequence). The chain's CDR3 is CASSLAAFSSYNEQFF. As DNA, the CDR3 is TGTGCCAGCAGTTTAGCAGCGTTCAGCTCCTACAATGAGCAGTTCTTC.

The chain links TRBV19 to TRBJ1-5; a weak D match, TRBD1 (5 bases). This CDR3 region has 15 residues. Trimming shortened V by 7 bases and J by 4 bases, and 17 bases separated the two germline ends. Germline CDR1 LNHDA, CDR2 SQIVND (reference sequence). The CDR3 DNA reads as TGTGCCAGTACCTACATGAGGGGAGGTAATCAGCCCCAGCATTTT. It encodes CASTYMRGGNQPQHF.

The chain employs TRBV18 and TRBJ1-5; D not certain. V gave up 3 bases and J gave up 6 bases, with 12 bases separating them. This CDR3 has 14 amino acids. The V gene's germline CDR1 is KGHSH and CDR2 LQKENI. This CDR3 reads CASSPGGPSQPQHF. CDR3 sequence (DNA): TGTGCCAGCTCACCGGGTGGGCCCAGTCAGCCCCAGCATTTT.